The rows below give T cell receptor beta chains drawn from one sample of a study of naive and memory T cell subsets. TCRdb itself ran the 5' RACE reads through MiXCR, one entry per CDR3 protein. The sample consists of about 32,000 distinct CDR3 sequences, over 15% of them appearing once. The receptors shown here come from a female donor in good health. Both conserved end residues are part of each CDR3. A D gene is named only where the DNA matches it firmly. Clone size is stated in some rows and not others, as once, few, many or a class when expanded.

TGTGCCAGCAGCTTAGATGGGGGAAACACCATATATTTT | CASSLDGGNTIYF | TRBJ1-3 | . | TRBV7-2 | many
TGTGCCAGCAGTGACTCTGGAGGAACCACCGGGGAGCTGTTTTTT | CASSDSGGTTGELFF | TRBJ2-2 | . | TRBV6-4 | many
TGTGCCAGCAAATCCGGGCAGGCCGGGGTAAGCTCCTACAATGAGCAGTTCTTC | CASKSGQAGVSSYNEQFF | TRBJ2-1 | . | TRBV7-9 | few
TGTGCCAGCAGCTTAGGGGGACTAGCGGGGGGCATTGAGCAGTTCTTC | CASSLGGLAGGIEQFF | TRBJ2-1 | TRBD2 | TRBV7-2 | .
TGCAGCGTTGTAGACCTACCTACCTATGGCTACACCTTC | CSVVDLPTYGYTF | TRBJ1-2 | . | TRBV29-1 | many
TGTGCCAGCAGTTTGTCTGGGACAGGGCGTTCACCCCTCCACTTT | CASSLSGTGRSPLHF | TRBJ1-6 | TRBD1 | TRBV6-5 | .
TGTGCCAGCAGCTCGACTCACACCGGGGAGCTGTTTTTT | CASSSTHTGELFF | TRBJ2-2 | . | TRBV7-7 | medium-sized
TGTGCCAGCAGCTTAGGGACATCAGCTTACAATGAGCAGTTCTTC | CASSLGTSAYNEQFF | TRBJ2-1 | . | TRBV7-6 | .
TGTGCCAGCAGTTTAGAAGGGAGGGGGCCTGGAAACACCATATATTTT | CASSLEGRGPGNTIYF | TRBJ1-3 | TRBD1 | TRBV12-3/TRBV12-4 | .
TGCAGCGTTTCGCGTACGGGGGGCTATGGCTACACCTTC | CSVSRTGGYGYTF | TRBJ1-2 | . | TRBV29-1 | .
TGTGCCAGCAGTGAACCCCCGCACGGCAATCAGCCCCAGCATTTT | CASSEPPHGNQPQHF | TRBJ1-5 | . | TRBV6-1 | many
TGCAGTGCAAAGACCGGGACTAGGAACACCGGGGAGCTGTTTTTT | CSAKTGTRNTGELFF | TRBJ2-2 | TRBD2 | TRBV20-1 | many
TGTGCCAGCAGTGGATCGGGACACACAGATACGCAGTATTTT | CASSGSGHTDTQYF | TRBJ2-3 | . | TRBV25-1 | many
TGCAGCGTTTTGGGTATGGTGAGGACTGAAGCTTTCTTT | CSVLGMVRTEAFF | TRBJ1-1 | . | TRBV29-1 | many
TGTGCTAGCGGTGGCGGGGGGTACACAGATACGCAGTATTTT | CASGGGGYTDTQYF | TRBJ2-3 | TRBD2 | TRBV12-5 | .
TGTGCCAGTAGGGAGGGCTACGAGCAGTACTTC | CASREGYEQYF | TRBJ2-7 | . | TRBV19 | many
TGTGCCAGCAGCTTAACTAGCGGGGGCCCTAGCACAGATACGCAGTATTTT | CASSLTSGGPSTDTQYF | TRBJ2-3 | TRBD2 | TRBV7-2 | few
TGTGCCAGCAGCCGGACAGGGGATTCTGGAAACACCATATATTTT | CASSRTGDSGNTIYF | TRBJ1-3 | TRBD1 | TRBV6-5 | .
TGTGCCAGCAGTTCCTGGGACAGGGAAGGGTTGCAGTATTTT | CASSSWDREGLQYF | TRBJ2-3 | TRBD1 | TRBV12-3/TRBV12-4 | few
TGTGCCAGCAGCTTCACCTCGGGGAGCGAGCAGTACTTC | CASSFTSGSEQYF | TRBJ2-7 | . | TRBV7-2 | many
TGCAGCGTTGTACGGGACAGGTTAACCGGGGAGCTGTTTTTT | CSVVRDRLTGELFF | TRBJ2-2 | TRBD1 | TRBV29-1 | many
TGTGCCAGCAGTCCGGGGACAGAGATCTACGAGCAGTACTTC | CASSPGTEIYEQYF | TRBJ2-7 | TRBD1 | TRBV27 | many
TGTGCCAGCAGCCAAGATTTTGTTACTAGCGGGGGTTTAGGCGAGCAGTACTTC | CASSQDFVTSGGLGEQYF | TRBJ2-7 | TRBD2 | TRBV4-2 | .
TGTGCCAGCAGCCCAGGGGGCAGGGTGGGTCAGCCCCAGCATTTT | CASSPGGRVGQPQHF | TRBJ1-5 | TRBD1 | TRBV6-6 | many
TGCAGTGCCGCTGAGGCTAGCGGTATCAATGAGCAGTTCTTC | CSAAEASGINEQFF | TRBJ2-1 | TRBD2 | TRBV20-1 | many
TGCAGCGTTGTGGGGGGAGAAAAACTGTTTTTT | CSVVGGEKLFF | TRBJ1-4 | . | TRBV29-1 | many